This T cell receptor beta chain was sequenced in a study of cytomegalovirus exposure and HLA in healthy donors. Regarding the study as a whole: Reports state that TCR beta sequences accurately predicted most subjects' HLA-A and HLA-B alleles. Most of the CMV-associated TCR beta chains (in a later analysis) appeared to be HLA-restricted. In a later analysis, approximately 15,000 TCR beta sequences were associated with HLA alleles at 0.05 false discovery rate. It emerged from a later analysis that several of the most significant clusters appeared to be linked to common viral pathogens.

Trimming took 4 bases from V and 7 from J, leaving 20 bases between them. CDR3 size: 16 residues. Per germline, CDR1 SGHKS and CDR2 YYEKEE (reference sequence). This clone was detected a few times. Its antigen is currently unknown. The PCR used 60 Vbeta and 13 Jbeta primers. Clones were sequenced by immunoSEQ multiplex PCR, and TCRdb holds only the in-frame ones, with some missing. This table holds approximately 110,000 clones, about 76% found once. The chain links TRBV5-5 to TRBJ2-2; a possible D gene is TRBD2 (7 bases). This clonotype was obtained from a woman in her sixties in good health and CMV-seropositive. The sequencing sample was made of PBMCs. The CDR3 here is CASSIRGGVSIGELFF. The DNA for the CDR3 is TGTGCCAGCAGCATAAGGGGGGGAGTTTCAATCGGGGAGCTGTTTTTT.